The rows below give T cell receptor beta chains drawn from one sample of a study of control samples from healthy donors and cancer patients. Profiled with immunoSEQ multiplex PCR; TCRdb holds only in-frame clones, not every one. The table lists under 70,000 clones, approximately 95% of them singletons, with 0.85% to 1.4% in the top ten. Material: blood. The receptors here all came from a woman between 18 and 29 years old in good health. Each CDR3 is given with its conserved first and last residue. Each record gives: J gene, clone size, V gene, D gene, CDR3 protein, CDR3 DNA. D genes are given only for firm matches. Where a row states a size, it is once, few, many or the class of an expanded clone; other rows omit it.

TRBJ2-5 . TRBV5-1 . CASSLQETQYF TGCGCCAGCAGCTTACAAGAGACCCAGTACTTC
TRBJ2-7 . TRBV25-1 TRBD1 CASSDGTGIHEQYF TGTGCCAGCAGTGACGGGACAGGGATCCACGAGCAGTACTTC
TRBJ1-3 . TRBV12-3/TRBV12-4 . CASSASGNTIYF TGTGCCAGCAGCGCCTCTGGAAACACCATATATTTT
TRBJ1-1 . TRBV27 TRBD1 CASSLSIGGMNTEAFF TGTGCCAGCAGTTTATCGATAGGGGGCATGAACACTGAAGCTTTCTTT
TRBJ2-5 once TRBV2 TRBD2 CASRAYGTSGTQETQYF TGTGCCAGCAGGGCATACGGGACTAGCGGGACCCAAGAGACCCAGTACTTC
TRBJ2-1 . TRBV12-3/TRBV12-4 . CASSLVRQGEQFF TGTGCCAGCAGTTTAGTTAGGCAGGGGGAGCAGTTCTTC
TRBJ1-6 . TRBV30 . CAWSEGGADSPLHF TGTGCCTGGAGTGAAGGAGGGGCTGATTCACCCCTCCACTTT
TRBJ2-1 . TRBV29-1 . CSVSGSAYNEQFF TGCAGCGTTAGCGGGTCTGCCTACAATGAGCAGTTCTTC
TRBJ2-3 . TRBV18 . CASSPPSNPSEKVTDTQYF TGTGCCAGCTCACCACCCTCGAACCCTAGCGAAAAGGTCACAGATACGCAGTATTTT
TRBJ2-1 . TRBV30 TRBD2 CAWSAGTSGRSSYNEQFF TGTGCCTGGAGTGCCGGGACTAGCGGGCGATCCTCCTACAATGAGCAGTTCTTC
TRBJ2-2 . TRBV3-1/TRBV3-2 TRBD2 CASSSLAGMNTGELFF TGTGCCAGCAGCAGCCTAGCGGGGATGAACACCGGGGAGCTGTTTTTT
TRBJ2-1 . TRBV15 TRBD2 CATSRDVGGVSGEQFF TGTGCCACCAGCAGAGATGTGGGGGGGGTCTCGGGTGAGCAGTTCTTC
TRBJ1-2 . TRBV6-5 . CASTSPGRNNYGYTF TGTGCCAGCACCTCACCCGGGAGAAATAACTATGGCTACACCTTC
TRBJ2-5 once TRBV25-1 . CASSEFDIPQETQYF TGTGCCAGCAGTGAATTTGACATCCCGCAAGAGACCCAGTACTTC
TRBJ1-6 . TRBV7-9 . CASSPGVSPLHF TGTGCCAGCAGCCCAGGGGTTTCACCCCTCCACTTT
TRBJ1-5 . TRBV4-2 . CASSQVAVSNQPQHF TGTGCCAGCAGCCAAGTCGCGGTTAGCAATCAGCCCCAGCATTTT
TRBJ1-1 . TRBV12-3/TRBV12-4 TRBD1 CASSYETSGGAFF TGTGCCAGCAGTTACGAAACCTCAGGGGGAGCTTTCTTT
TRBJ1-1 . TRBV7-8 . CASSLAAGPLNTEAFF TGTGCCAGCAGCTTAGCGGCAGGTCCATTGAACACTGAAGCTTTCTTT
TRBJ2-3 once TRBV7-2 . CASSLNSDTQYF TGTGCCAGCAGCTTAAACTCAGATACGCAGTATTTT
TRBJ1-5 . TRBV10-1 . CAPMAQHF TGCGCCCCAATGGCCCAGCATTTT
TRBJ2-1 . TRBV30 . CAWSQDSHYNEQFF TGTGCCTGGAGTCAGGACAGCCACTACAATGAGCAGTTCTTC
TRBJ1-5 . TRBV19 TRBD1 CASSFRARGGYSNQPQHF TGTGCCAGTAGTTTCCGGGCCAGGGGGGGATATAGCAATCAGCCCCAGCATTTT
TRBJ1-2 . TRBV6-2/TRBV6-3 . CASSDFYGVSISGYTF TGTGCCAGCAGCGATTTTTACGGGGTCAGCATCTCTGGCTACACCTTC
TRBJ2-2 . TRBV6-1 . CASSEGGETGELFF TGTGCCAGCAGTGAAGGGGGCGAAACCGGGGAGCTGTTTTTT
TRBJ2-1 . TRBV15 TRBD1 CATSRGDSGFNEQFF TGTGCCACCAGCAGAGGGGACAGTGGGTTTAATGAGCAGTTCTTC
TRBJ2-4 . TRBV7-6 . CASSSQAGTGTKNIQYF TGTGCCAGCAGCTCCCAAGCCGGGACGGGAACCAAAAACATTCAGTACTTC
TRBJ2-2 . TRBV14 TRBD2 CASSQVGGVSSLALFF TGTGCCAGCAGCCAAGTTGGGGGGGTGTCATCCCTAGCGCTGTTTTTT
TRBJ2-4 . TRBV15 . CATSRDLALAKNIQYF TGTGCCACCAGCAGAGATTTGGCACTGGCCAAAAACATTCAGTACTTC
TRBJ1-3 . TRBV29-1 . CSVVWGSGNTIYF TGCAGCGTTGTGTGGGGGAGTGGAAACACCATATATTTT
TRBJ1-1 . TRBV5-1 . CASSLGSSIRNTEAFF TGCGCCAGCAGCCTCGGATCCAGTATACGGAACACTGAAGCTTTCTTT
TRBJ1-2 . TRBV19 . CASSLAGTGIYYGYTF TGTGCCAGTAGTCTAGCAGGGACGGGTATATACTATGGCTACACCTTC
TRBJ2-3 . TRBV6-6 . CASTREAGDTQYF TGTGCCAGCACAAGGGAGGCCGGAGATACGCAGTATTTT
TRBJ1-4 . TRBV2 . CASTAEQSSANEKLFF TGTGCCAGCACCGCCGAACAGTCTTCGGCTAATGAAAAACTGTTTTTT
TRBJ2-3 . TRBV9 TRBD2 CASSVGGGSTDTQYF TGTGCCAGCAGCGTGGGCGGGGGGTCCACAGATACGCAGTATTTT
TRBJ2-7 . TRBV18 . CASSLGPAYEQYF TGTGCCAGCTCACTAGGGCCAGCCTACGAGCAGTACTTC
TRBJ1-2 . TRBV3-1/TRBV3-2 TRBD1 CASSHHRGDYGYTF TGTGCCAGCAGCCATCACAGGGGAGACTATGGCTACACCTTC
TRBJ2-5 . TRBV13 TRBD2 CASRGSGGIQETQYF TGTGCCAGCAGGGGTAGCGGGGGGATACAAGAGACCCAGTACTTC
TRBJ1-1 . TRBV7-8 . CASSLDSGEAFF TGTGCCAGCAGCTTAGATTCTGGGGAAGCTTTCTTT
TRBJ2-2 . TRBV4-2 TRBD2 CASSHGITSGASTGELFF TGTGCCAGCAGCCACGGAATTACTAGCGGGGCTAGCACCGGGGAGCTGTTTTTT
TRBJ1-1 . TRBV7-9 . CASSLEQGMNTEAFF TGTGCCAGCAGCTTAGAACAGGGAATGAACACTGAAGCTTTCTTT
TRBJ1-5 . TRBV2 . CASSEAGRRQPQHF TGTGCCAGCAGTGAAGCAGGGCGTAGACAGCCCCAGCATTTT
TRBJ1-4 . TRBV6-1 . CASSHGGAEKLFF TGTGCCAGCAGCCATGGAGGGGCGGAAAAACTGTTTTTT
TRBJ1-5 . TRBV7-2 . CASSQSSGRLDQPQHF TGTGCCAGCAGCCAGTCCTCAGGGAGACTCGATCAGCCCCAGCATTTT
TRBJ1-2 . TRBV7-9 . CASSSLTGTEYGYTF TGTGCCAGCAGCTCTCTTACCGGGACGGAATATGGCTACACCTTC
TRBJ2-4 . TRBV19 TRBD1 CASSWGQGFSNIQYF TGTGCCAGTAGCTGGGGACAGGGTTTTTCGAACATTCAGTACTTC
TRBJ1-1 . TRBV29-1 TRBD1 CSVGTGMNTEAFF TGCAGCGTAGGGACAGGCATGAACACTGAAGCTTTCTTT
TRBJ2-1 . TRBV18 . CASSPSFTGHEQFF TGTGCCAGCTCACCCTCCTTTACAGGGCATGAGCAGTTCTTC
TRBJ1-2 once TRBV5-4 TRBD1 CASSTTGGKVYGYTF TGTGCCAGCAGCACGACAGGGGGGAAGGTCTATGGCTACACCTTC
TRBJ1-1 . TRBV28 . CASSFRGRGTEAFF TGTGCCAGCAGTTTCAGGGGACGTGGCACTGAAGCTTTCTTT
TRBJ1-2 once TRBV2 . CASSEWGYGYTF TGTGCCAGCAGTGAATGGGGGTATGGCTACACCTTC
TRBJ2-5 . TRBV5-1 TRBD2 CASSSHTTSGGPKETQYF TGCGCCAGCAGCTCCCATACGACTAGCGGGGGGCCTAAAGAGACCCAGTACTTC